This TCR beta chain came from a study of blood T cell repertoires in COVID-19. Measured with immunoSEQ multiplex PCR; TCRdb has only the in-frame clones, and not every one. The table includes about 240,000 clones, approximately 83% detected once. The CDR3 has 13 residues. Germline lookup yields CDR1 SGHAT and CDR2 FQNNGV. V was trimmed by 1 base and J by 3 bases, leaving 7 bases between them. The source of this sequence is a woman aged 30 to 39 who had recovered from COVID-19. The material sequenced was peripheral blood. The chain is built from TRBV11-2 and TRBJ2-7; no reliable D call. In DNA, the CDR3 is TGTGCCAGCAGCTTAGGTATCGTCTACGAGCAGTACTTC. It yields the protein CASSLGIVYEQYF.